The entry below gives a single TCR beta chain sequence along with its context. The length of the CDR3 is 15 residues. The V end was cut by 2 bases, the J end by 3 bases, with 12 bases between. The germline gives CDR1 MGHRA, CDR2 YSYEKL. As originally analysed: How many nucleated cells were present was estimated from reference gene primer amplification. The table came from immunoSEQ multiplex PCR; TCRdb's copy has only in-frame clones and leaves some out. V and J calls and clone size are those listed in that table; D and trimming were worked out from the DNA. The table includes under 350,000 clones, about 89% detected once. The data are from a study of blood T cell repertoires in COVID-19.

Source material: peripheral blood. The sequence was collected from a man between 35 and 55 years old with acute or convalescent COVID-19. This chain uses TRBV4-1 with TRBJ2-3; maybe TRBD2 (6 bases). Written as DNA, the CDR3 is TGCGCCAGCAGCCAACCTAGCGTTCGGACAGATACGCAGTATTTT. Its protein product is CASSQPSVRTDTQYF.